These 21 T cell receptor beta chains were sequenced from one sample in a study of blood T cell repertoires in COVID-19. The assay was immunoSEQ multiplex PCR, and TCRdb's table has in-frame clones only and misses some. Of some 170,000 clones listed, roughly four fifths are singletons. The sequenced sample consisted of peripheral blood. The receptor set was obtained from a human donor in a cohort sampled during active COVID-19.

This clone was detected only a few times. This chain uses TRBV9 with TRBJ2-1, with 10 nucleotides matching TRBD2. This CDR3 has 15 residues. In germline, CDR1 is SGDLS, CDR2 YYNGEE. V lost 2 bases and J lost 9; bases outside the gene matches: 8. CDR3 sequence reads: CASSVVPAGGSEQFF. CDR3 nucleotides: TGTGCCAGCAGCGTTGTACCAGCGGGGGGGTCTGAGCAGTTCTTC. Full variable domain (missing parts from reference TRBV9 and TRBJ2-1): DSGVTQTPKHLITATGQRVTLRCSPRSGDLSVYWYQQSLDQGLQFLIQYYNGEERAKGNILERFSAQQFPDLHSELNLSSLELGDSALYFCASSVVPAGGSEQFFGPGTRLTVL.

The V gene is TRBV19, the J gene TRBJ2-1, with TRBD2 matching over 11 bases. Germline trimming cut 1 base from V and 7 bases from J; bases unmatched to any gene: 15. This CDR3 is built from 19 residues. Germline CDR1 and CDR2: LNHDA and SQIVND (reference sequence). CDR3: CASSIVPRGIAGGTNEQFF. CDR3 nucleotide sequence: TGTGCCAGTAGTATAGTCCCCAGGGGGATAGCGGGGGGGACAAATGAGCAGTTCTTC.

The chain has TRBV7-3 and TRBJ2-1; perhaps TRBD2 as D (6 bases). V was cut by 5 bases and J by 7 bases, with 18 bases left in between. The CDR3 is made up of 15 amino acids. Germline V gene lookup returns CDR1 SGHTA and CDR2 FQGTGA. The CDR3 reads CASSLIGGSRNEQFF. The CDR3 DNA follows: TGTGCCAGCAGCCTTATTGGGGGGAGCCGTAATGAGCAGTTCTTC.

The chain joins TRBV30 to TRBJ2-3; a possible D gene is TRBD2 (6 bases). From germline, CDR1 is GTSNPN and CDR2 SVGIG (reference sequence). Trimming took off 0 bases at V and 0 bases at J, with 10 bases between the two ends. The CDR3 totals 15 residues. Written as DNA, the CDR3 is TGTGCCTGGAGTGTACAGGCGGGAAGCACAGATACGCAGTATTTT. Translating gives CAWSVQAGSTDTQYF.

The V call is TRBV9, the J call TRBJ2-1, with 11 positions matching TRBD2. This CDR3 contains 19 residues. The V segment lost 4 bases and the J segment 1 base; nucleotides outside the gene matches: 13. CDR1 SGDLS and CDR2 YYNGEE come from the germline V gene. CDR3 residues: CASSPPGLAALGSYNEQFF. CDR3 sequence (DNA): TGTGCCAGCAGCCCCCCGGGACTAGCGGCTCTGGGATCCTACAATGAGCAGTTCTTC.

The chain carries TRBV30 and TRBJ2-1, with TRBD2 matching over 7 bases. V trimming: 2 bases; J trimming: 3 bases; junction bases outside the gene matches: 10. The CDR3 length is 16 residues. CDR1 is GTSNPN, CDR2 SVGIG, per germline (reference sequence). As DNA, the CDR3 is TGTGCCTGGAGTTCCTCTTTTAGCGGGCGCTACAATGAGCAGTTCTTC. It is translated as CAWSSSFSGRYNEQFF.

The chain couples TRBV30 to TRBJ1-3; D might be TRBD1 (5 bases). The CDR3 is 14 residues long. Germline V gene lookup returns CDR1 GTSNPN and CDR2 SVGIG (reference sequence). Trimming cost V 3 bases and J 5 bases, with 14 bases left between them. CDR3 in DNA: TGTGCCTGGAGCCAACCTGGGGCTAGAAACACCATATATTTT. Its translation is CAWSQPGARNTIYF. Together with reference TRBV30 and TRBJ1-3, the CDR3 gives the full variable domain: SQTIHQWPATLVQPVGSPLSLECTVEGTSNPNLYWYRQAAGRGLQLLFYSVGIGQISSEVPQNLSASRPQDRQFILSSKKLLLSDSGFYLCAWSQPGARNTIYFGEGSWLTVV.

The chain has TRBV7-9 and TRBJ2-6; unclear D gene. CDR3 length: 15 amino acids. Germline V CDR1 and CDR2: SEHNR, FQNEAQ (reference sequence). V lost 1 base to trimming and J lost 2 bases, with 6 bases between them. CDR3 in amino acids: CASSLGEAGANVLTF. CDR3 bases: TGTGCCAGCAGCTTAGGCGAGGCTGGGGCCAACGTCCTGACTTTC.

J is TRBJ2-1 and V is TRBV10-1; D is undetermined. CDR3 size: 16 residues. With 5 bases removed from V and 0 bases from J, the gap between germline ends came to 14 bases. Germline lookup yields CDR1 WNHNN and CDR2 SYGVQD (reference sequence). The CDR3 DNA sequence: TGCGCCAGCAGTTCATCTCCTTTTAGCTCCTACAATGAGCAGTTCTTC. Its translation: CASSSSPFSSYNEQFF.

This chain links TRBV28 with TRBJ2-3; TRBD2 agrees at 11 bases. CDR3 length: 16 residues. V gave up 3 bases and J gave up 2 bases; unmatched junction bases: 4. Looked up from germline, CDR1 is MDHEN and CDR2 is SYDVKM. CDR3 coding DNA: TGTGCCAGCAGTTTCGGGGGACTAGCGGACACAGATACGCAGTATTTT. This translates into CASSFGGLADTDTQYF. Based on the CDR3 plus reference TRBV28 and TRBJ2-3, the full variable domain is DVKVTQSSRYLVKRTGEKVFLECVQDMDHENMFWYRQDPGLGLRLIYFSYDVKMKEKGDIPEGYSVSREKKERFSLILESASTNQTSMYLCASSFGGLADTDTQYFGPGTRLTVL.

V usage is TRBV27 and J usage is TRBJ2-3, with TRBD2 identical over 8 bases. CDR1 and CDR2 (germline): MNHEY, SMNVEV (reference sequence). Trimming cost V 0 bases and J 1 base; bases outside gene matches: 0. The CDR3 has 15 residues. This CDR3 is CASSLSGLGTDTQYF. Written as DNA, the CDR3 is TGTGCCAGCAGTTTATCGGGACTAGGCACAGATACGCAGTATTTT.

V gene TRBV12-3 or TRBV12-4 combines with J gene TRBJ2-1; D unclear. This CDR3 comprises 11 residues. V shed 5 bases and J shed 4 bases, with 3 bases lying between them. The CDR3 sequence is CASSVYNEQFF. The CDR3 DNA follows: TGTGCCAGCAGTGTATACAATGAGCAGTTCTTC.

V usage is TRBV7-9 and J usage is TRBJ2-2; D gene ambiguous. Trimming took off 5 bases at V and 6 bases at J, with 10 bases between the two ends. The CDR3 totals 13 residues. The germline CDR1 and CDR2 sequences are SEHNR and FQNEAQ (reference sequence). CDR3 in DNA: TGTGCCAGCAGCCGGCAGGATTCCGGGGAGCTGTTTTTT. Amino acids: CASSRQDSGELFF.

The CDR3 protein is CASSLTGANVLTF. CDR3 coding DNA: TGTGCCAGCAGCTTAACAGGGGCCAACGTCCTGACTTTC. This rearrangement joins TRBV11-2 to TRBJ2-6; D unresolved. V dropped 2 bases and J dropped 4 bases, with 3 bases sitting between them. This CDR3 is 13 amino acids long. Germline CDR1 is SGHAT and CDR2 is FQNNGV.

This clone was counted a few times. The chain links TRBV30 to TRBJ2-7, with D unclear. The CDR3 totals 9 residues. The germline V gene encodes CDR1 GTSNPN and CDR2 SVGIG (reference sequence). The V gene lost 8 bases and the J gene lost 6 bases, with 8 bases spanning the gap. The CDR3 bases are TGTGCCATGGCACCCGAGCAGTACTTC. This sequence encodes CAMAPEQYF.

The V and J genes are TRBV30 and TRBJ2-7; possible D gene TRBD1, 5 bases. The germline CDR1 and CDR2 sequences are GTSNPN and SVGIG (reference sequence). The V gene lost 4 bases and the J gene lost 0 bases, with 10 bases spanning the gap. This CDR3 spans 13 amino acids. The CDR3 DNA reads TGTGCCTGGACCCAGGGATACTCCTACGAGCAGTACTTC. Its protein product is CAWTQGYSYEQYF.

The chain carries TRBV30 and TRBJ1-6; 7 bases fit TRBD1. The CDR3 loop spans 15 amino acids. V gave up 3 bases and J gave up 10 bases; unmatched junction bases: 12. Germline CDR1 GTSNPN, CDR2 SVGIG (reference sequence). The CDR3 DNA is TGTGCCTGGAGACCAGGACAGGAGCGGGCATCACCCCTCCACTTT. Translation gives CAWRPGQERASPLHF.

The chain uses TRBV5-1 and TRBJ2-1; TRBD1 matches 7 bases. Germline V gene lookup returns CDR1 SGHRS and CDR2 YFSETQ. Trimming took 3 bases from V and 2 from J; bases not matched to a gene: 2. This CDR3 contains 14 residues. The CDR3 sequence: CASSSGQAYNEQFF. The CDR3 bases are TGCGCCAGCAGCTCCGGACAGGCCTACAATGAGCAGTTCTTC.

The DNA for the CDR3 is TGCAGCGTTGAAAGGCAGGGGGAGGTTGAAGCTTTCTTT. Its translation is CSVERQGEVEAFF. The chain recombines TRBV29-1 with TRBJ1-1; TRBD1 agrees at 7 bases. The trim removed 2 bases at V and 7 bases at J, leaving 7 bases unmatched. The CDR3 consists of 13 residues. Germline V gene sequence: CDR1 SQVTM, CDR2 ANQGSEA.

The chain combines TRBV11-2 with TRBJ1-4, with D maybe TRBD1 (5 bases). Between the trimmed V and J ends, which lost 3 bases and 5 bases, there was a span of 13 bases. This CDR3 spans 15 amino acids. The germline gives CDR1 SGHAT, CDR2 FQNNGV. The CDR3 DNA reads TGTGCCAGCAGCTTCGAACGGGCAGGGAATGAAAAACTGTTTTTT. Residues: CASSFERAGNEKLFF.

The gene calls are TRBV27 and TRBJ2-1; 12 nucleotides agree with TRBD2. In germline, CDR1 is MNHEY, CDR2 SMNVEV (reference sequence). The CDR3 sequence is 18 residues long. The V gene end was trimmed by 5 bases and the J gene end by 5 bases; junction bases not matched to a gene: 13. CDR3 loop: CASSPGASGRAPHNEQFF. The CDR3 coding sequence is TGTGCCAGCAGTCCAGGGGCTAGCGGGAGGGCCCCCCACAATGAGCAGTTCTTC.